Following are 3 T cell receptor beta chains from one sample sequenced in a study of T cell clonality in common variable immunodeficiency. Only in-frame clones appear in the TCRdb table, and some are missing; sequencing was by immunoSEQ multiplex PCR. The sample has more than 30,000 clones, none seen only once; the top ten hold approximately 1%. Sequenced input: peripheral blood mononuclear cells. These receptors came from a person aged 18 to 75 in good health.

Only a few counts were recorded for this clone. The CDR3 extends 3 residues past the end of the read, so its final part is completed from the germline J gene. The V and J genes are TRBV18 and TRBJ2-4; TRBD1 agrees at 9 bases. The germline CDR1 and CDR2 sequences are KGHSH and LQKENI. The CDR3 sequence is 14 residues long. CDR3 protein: CASSRGQGEDGQYF. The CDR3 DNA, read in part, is TGTGCCAGCTCACGGGGACAGGGTGAGGATGGT.

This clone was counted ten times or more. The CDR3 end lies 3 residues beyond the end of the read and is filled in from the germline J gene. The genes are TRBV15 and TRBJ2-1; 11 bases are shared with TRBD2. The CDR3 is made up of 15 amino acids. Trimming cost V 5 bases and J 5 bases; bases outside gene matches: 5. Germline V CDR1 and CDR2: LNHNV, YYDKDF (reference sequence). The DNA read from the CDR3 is TGTGCCACCAGCCCCGGGACTAGCGGTAACAATGAG. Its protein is CATSPGTSGNNE. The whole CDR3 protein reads CATSPGTSGNNEQFF.

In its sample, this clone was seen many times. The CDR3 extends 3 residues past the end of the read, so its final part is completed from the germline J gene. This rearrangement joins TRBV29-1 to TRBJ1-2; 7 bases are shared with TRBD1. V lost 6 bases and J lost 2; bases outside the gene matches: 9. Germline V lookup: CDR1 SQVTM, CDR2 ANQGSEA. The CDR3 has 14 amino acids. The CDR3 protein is CSVAETGENYGYTF. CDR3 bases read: TGCAGCGTGGCAGAAACAGGGGAGAACTATGGC.